One and the same sample provided the 8 T cell receptor beta chains below, sequenced in a study of identical twins. Each CDR3 protein is one row after TCRdb ran MiXCR on the 5' RACE reads. The table records fewer than 500,000 distinct CDR3 sequences, approximately 15% of them present only once. These sequences were also reported in another study, on yellow fever vaccine responses in identical twins.

Input material: CD4+ T cells sorted from blood. The receptor set was obtained from a young woman in good health.

The rearrangement links TRBV24-1 to TRBJ2-3; 13 bases line up with TRBD2. CDR3 size: 15 residues. Trimming at V came to 9 bases and at J to 3 bases, leaving 5 bases not matched to a gene. CDR1 is KGHDR, CDR2 SFDVKD, per germline. The CDR3 protein is CATSRTSGRTDTQYF. Here the CDR3 DNA reads TGTGCCACCTCCCGGACTAGCGGGAGAACAGATACGCAGTATTTT.

This clonotype was observed at least ten times. The genes are TRBV7-9 and TRBJ2-5, with a weak D call TRBD1 (6 bases). Germline V gives CDR1 SEHNR, CDR2 FQNEAQ (reference sequence). The length of the CDR3 is 14 residues. V lost 2 bases, J lost 2 bases, and 9 bases lay in between. CDR3 in DNA: TGTGCCAGCAGCTTACGACAGGCGCAAGAGACCCAGTACTTC. It is translated as CASSLRQAQETQYF.

This clonotype was recorded a few times. DNA for the CDR3: TGTGCCATCAGAGAGGACAGGGGTAGCAATCAGCCCCAGCATTTT. Protein: CAIREDRGSNQPQHF. The genes are TRBV10-3 and TRBJ1-5; 9 nucleotides line up with TRBD1. Germline CDR1 ENHRY, CDR2 SYGVKD. The CDR3 sequence is 15 residues long. Trimming at V came to 6 bases and at J to 0 bases, leaving 3 bases not matched to a gene.

The chain combines TRBV3-1 with TRBJ2-1; 7 nucleotides align to TRBD2. Germline CDR1 reads LGHDT; CDR2 reads YNNKEL (reference sequence). The CDR3 length is 10 residues. Losses at the gene ends were 6 bases for V and 13 bases for J; bases not matched to a gene: 3. The CDR3 protein is CASSGLDQFF. CDR3 DNA: TGTGCCAGCAGTGGACTAGATCAGTTCTTC.

This clonotype came up many times. This chain uses TRBV18 with TRBJ1-1; D remains unclear. The CDR3 covers 12 residues. Trimming cost V 3 bases and J 8 bases, with 10 bases left between them. Per the germline V gene, CDR1 is KGHSH and CDR2 is LQKENI. The CDR3 nucleotides read TGTGCCAGCTCACCGGTCCCGGAGGAAGCTTTCTTT. This sequence encodes CASSPVPEEAFF.

The chain uses TRBV6-5 and TRBJ2-7, with TRBD2 as a possible D gene (6 bases). Germline values: CDR1 MNHEY, CDR2 SVGAGI. V was cut by 0 bases and J by 2 bases, with 11 bases left in between. The length of the CDR3 is 15 residues. The CDR3, as DNA: TGTGCCAGCAGTTACTCGATCGGCGGGACCTACGAGCAGTACTTC. Translation: CASSYSIGGTYEQYF.

The chain combines TRBV7-3 with TRBJ2-3, with TRBD2 matching over 11 bases. Losses at the gene ends were 6 bases for V and 0 bases for J; bases not matched to a gene: 5. The CDR3 spans 16 residues. The germline gives CDR1 SGHTA, CDR2 FQGTGA. The CDR3 spells CASSRSGGASTDTQYF. The CDR3 nucleotides read TGTGCCAGCAGTCGTAGCGGGGGGGCAAGCACAGATACGCAGTATTTT.

The V and J genes are TRBV14 and TRBJ2-5; D unresolved. The CDR3 sequence is 14 residues long. CDR1 and CDR2 (germline): SGHDN, FVKESK. V lost 1 base and J 1 base, leaving 7 bases between the germline ends. The CDR3, as DNA: TGTGCCAGCAGCCAAGGGCCGATCCAAGAGACCCAGTACTTC. Translated, it gives CASSQGPIQETQYF.